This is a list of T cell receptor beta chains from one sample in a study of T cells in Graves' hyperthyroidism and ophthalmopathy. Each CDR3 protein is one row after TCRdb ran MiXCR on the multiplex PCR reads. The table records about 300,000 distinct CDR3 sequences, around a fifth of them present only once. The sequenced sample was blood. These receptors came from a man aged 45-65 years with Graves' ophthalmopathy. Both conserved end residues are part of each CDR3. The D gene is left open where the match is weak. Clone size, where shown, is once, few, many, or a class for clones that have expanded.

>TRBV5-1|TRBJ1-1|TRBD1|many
CASSPGTGDNTEAFF
TGCGCCAGCAGCCCAGGGACAGGCGATAACACTGAAGCTTTCTTT
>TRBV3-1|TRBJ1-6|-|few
CASSSRGSSYNSPLHF
TGTGCCAGCAGTTCCAGGGGATCCTCCTATAATTCACCCCTCCACTTT
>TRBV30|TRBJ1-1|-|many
CAWSVRIMGTEAFF
TGTGCCTGGAGTGTAAGGATCATGGGGACTGAAGCTTTCTTT
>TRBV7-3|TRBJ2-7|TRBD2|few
CASSLRTSGNREQYF
TGTGCCAGCAGCTTAAGGACTAGCGGGAACCGGGAGCAGTACTTC
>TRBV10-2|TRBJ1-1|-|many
CASHDLPLYSNTEAFF
TGCGCCAGCCACGATCTCCCTCTCTATTCGAACACTGAAGCTTTCTTT
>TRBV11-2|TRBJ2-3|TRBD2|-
CASSLDRVAGDTQYF
TGTGCCAGCAGCTTAGATAGGGTAGCGGGAGATACGCAGTATTTT
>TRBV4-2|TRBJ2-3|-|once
CASSQEWRVNTDTQYF
TGTGCCAGCAGCCAAGAATGGCGGGTTAACACAGATACGCAGTATTTT
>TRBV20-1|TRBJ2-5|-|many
CSELHQETQYF
TGCAGTGAACTGCACCAAGAGACCCAGTACTTC
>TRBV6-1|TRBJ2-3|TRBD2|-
CASSPGGGESTQYF
TGTGCCAGCAGCCCCGGGGGGGGAGAATCTACGCAGTATTTT
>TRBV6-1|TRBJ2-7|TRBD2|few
CAVPGGGYEQYF
TGTGCGGTGCCGGGAGGGGGTTACGAGCAGTACTTC
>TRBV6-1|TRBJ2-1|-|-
CASRAGSANNEQFF
TGTGCCAGCAGGGCCGGATCCGCCAACAATGAGCAGTTCTTC
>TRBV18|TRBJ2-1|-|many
CASSPSLANEQFF
TGTGCCAGCTCACCGTCGCTAGCGAATGAGCAGTTCTTC
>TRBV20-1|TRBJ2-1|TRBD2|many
CSARSGQYPYNEQFF
TGCAGTGCTCGTAGCGGGCAGTATCCATACAATGAGCAGTTCTTC
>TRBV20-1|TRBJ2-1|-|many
CSASRSTGNYNEQFF
TGCAGTGCTAGTCGGTCAACGGGAAACTACAATGAGCAGTTCTTC